The T cell receptor (beta chain) described here comes from a study of blood T cell repertoires in COVID-19. Original processing methods: Amplification with reference gene primers provided the estimates of nucleated cell counts. Measured with immunoSEQ multiplex PCR; TCRdb has only the in-frame clones, and not every one. The D gene and trimming were derived from the DNA, and the V and J assignments and clone size from that table. The sample records 250,000 to 300,000 clones, about 88% being singletons. Seattle researchers signed up patients amid active infection and tracked them longitudinally. The germline CDR1 and CDR2 sequences are WSHSY and SAAADI. CDR3 length: 13 amino acids. V was pared by 7 bases and J by 6 bases, with 5 bases of the junction left unmatched.

The clonotype was recovered from a woman aged 25 to 39 with COVID-19, enrolled during active disease. The material sequenced was peripheral blood. This chain joins TRBV10-2 and TRBJ1-5; TRBD1 aligns across 8 bases. The CDR3 protein is CASTGTGSQPQHF. CDR3 DNA: TGCGCCAGCACTGGGACAGGTAGTCAGCCCCAGCATTTT.